Sequencing of this T cell receptor (beta chain) was carried out in a study of shared clonotypes between healthy human individuals. Study-wide results and caveats: Among the subsets, naive ones generally showed larger estimated richness than memory ones.

Generated by immunoSEQ multiplex PCR, the TCRdb table keeps only in-frame clones and is missing some. Of 950,000 to 1,100,000 clones in the sample, more than 65% were seen once. V dropped 4 bases and J dropped 0 bases, with 11 bases sitting between them. Per the germline V gene, CDR1 is SGHRS and CDR2 is YFSETQ. CDR3 length: 15 residues. Worth noting for this clone: What it binds is not known.

The receptor's source is a man aged 18-30 years in good health. The chain carries TRBV5-1 and TRBJ2-4; D remains unclear. Material: memory CD4+ T cells sorted from blood. Regarding subset: CD45RA-negative fraction. This chain's CDR3 is CASSPMAVAKNIQYF. As DNA, the CDR3 is TGCGCCAGCAGCCCCATGGCGGTAGCCAAAAACATTCAGTACTTC.